Listed here is a single TCR beta chain. Its specificity is not known. 5'RACE with constant-segment primers yielded barcoded, UMI-tagged TCR alpha and TCR beta cDNA libraries. TCRdb recomputed calls from the 5' RACE reads with MiXCR, one row per CDR3 protein. The sample has over 350,000 distinct CDR3 sequences, 15% to 20% seen once. The sample belongs to a study of T-cell memory formation after mild COVID-19. Across the whole study: TCR clusters mostly belonged to single donors.

Germline V lookup: CDR1 SGHRS, CDR2 YFSETQ. This CDR3 is 16 amino acids long. V lost 4 bases to trimming and J lost 1 base, with 17 bases between them. Whole-study results and caveats: The second-wave clones peaking on day 37 were not confirmed as SARS-CoV-2-specific.

V is TRBV5-1 and J is TRBJ1-1, with D possibly being TRBD1 (6 bases). The sequence came from a young man who had mild COVID-19 (a few samples of this study predate the infection). Cell type and time point are not known. Sequencing was carried out using PBMCs or a T cell subset sorted from them (not recorded which). The chain's CDR3 is CASSQLPGASNTEAFF. DNA of the CDR3: TGCGCCAGCAGCCAACTTCCAGGGGCTTCGAACACTGAAGCTTTCTTT. The full variable domain, in which reference TRBV5-1 and TRBJ1-1 provide the parts outside the CDR3, is KAGVTQTPRYLIKTRGQQVTLSCSPISGHRSVSWYQQTPGQGLQFLFEYFSETQRNKGNFPGRFSGRQFSNSRSEMNVSTLELGDSALYLCASSQLPGASNTEAFFGQGTRLTVV.